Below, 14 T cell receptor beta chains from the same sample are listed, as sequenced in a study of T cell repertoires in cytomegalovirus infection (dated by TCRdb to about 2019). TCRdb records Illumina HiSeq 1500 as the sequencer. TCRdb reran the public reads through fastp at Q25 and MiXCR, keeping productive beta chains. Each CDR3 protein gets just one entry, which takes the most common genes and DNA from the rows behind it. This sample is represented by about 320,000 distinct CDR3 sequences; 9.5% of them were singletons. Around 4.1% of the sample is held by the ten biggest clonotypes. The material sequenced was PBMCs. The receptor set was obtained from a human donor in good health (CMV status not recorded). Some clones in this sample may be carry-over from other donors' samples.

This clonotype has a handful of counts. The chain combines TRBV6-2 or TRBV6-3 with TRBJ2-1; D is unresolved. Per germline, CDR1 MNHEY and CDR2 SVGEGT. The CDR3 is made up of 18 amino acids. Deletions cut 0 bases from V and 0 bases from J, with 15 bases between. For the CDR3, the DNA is TGTGCCAGCAGTTACTCAATCCAGGCCTCGAGCTCCTACAATGAGCAGTTCTTC. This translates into CASSYSIQASSSYNEQFF.

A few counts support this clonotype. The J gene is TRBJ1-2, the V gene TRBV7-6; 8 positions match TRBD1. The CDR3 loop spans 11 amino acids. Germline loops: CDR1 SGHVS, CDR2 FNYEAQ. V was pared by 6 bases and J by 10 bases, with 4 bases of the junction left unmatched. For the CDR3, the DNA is TGTGCCAGCAGTCCGGACAGGGACTACACCTTC. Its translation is CASSPDRDYTF.

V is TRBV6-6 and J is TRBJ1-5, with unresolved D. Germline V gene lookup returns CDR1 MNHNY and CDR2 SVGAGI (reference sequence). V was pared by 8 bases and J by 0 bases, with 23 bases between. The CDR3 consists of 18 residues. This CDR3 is CASELVYGRSYSNQPQHF. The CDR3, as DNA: TGTGCCAGCGAGTTGGTCTATGGCCGTTCTTATAGCAATCAGCCCCAGCATTTT.

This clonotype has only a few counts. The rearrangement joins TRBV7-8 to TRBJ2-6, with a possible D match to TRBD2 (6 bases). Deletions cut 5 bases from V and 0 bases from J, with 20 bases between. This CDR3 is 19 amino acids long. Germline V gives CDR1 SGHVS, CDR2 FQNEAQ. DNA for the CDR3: TGTGCCAGCAGCGTTAGAGCGGGCAGGGCAACCTCTGGGGCCAACGTCCTGACTTTC. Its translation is CASSVRAGRATSGANVLTF.

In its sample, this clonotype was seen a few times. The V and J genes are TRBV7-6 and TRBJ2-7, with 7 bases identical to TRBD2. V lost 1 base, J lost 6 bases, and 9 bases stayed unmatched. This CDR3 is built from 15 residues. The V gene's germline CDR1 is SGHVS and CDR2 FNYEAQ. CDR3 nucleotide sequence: TGTGCCAGCAGCTTAGGGACGGGGGGATCTTCCGAGCAGTACTTC. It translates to CASSLGTGGSSEQYF.

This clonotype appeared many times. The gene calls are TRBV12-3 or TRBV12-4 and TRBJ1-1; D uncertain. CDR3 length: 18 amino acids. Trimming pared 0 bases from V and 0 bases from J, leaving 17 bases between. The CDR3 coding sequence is TGTGCCAGCAGTTTAGCGTTAGCGGCAGGACCTATGAACACTGAAGCTTTCTTT. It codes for CASSLALAAGPMNTEAFF.

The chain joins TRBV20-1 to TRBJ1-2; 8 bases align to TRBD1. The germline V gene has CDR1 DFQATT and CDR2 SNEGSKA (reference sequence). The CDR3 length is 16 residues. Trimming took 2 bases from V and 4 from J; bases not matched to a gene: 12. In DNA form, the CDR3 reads TGCAGTGCTAGAATGGGGGCAGGGGGCGCCCCCTATGGCTACACCTTC. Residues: CSARMGAGGAPYGYTF.

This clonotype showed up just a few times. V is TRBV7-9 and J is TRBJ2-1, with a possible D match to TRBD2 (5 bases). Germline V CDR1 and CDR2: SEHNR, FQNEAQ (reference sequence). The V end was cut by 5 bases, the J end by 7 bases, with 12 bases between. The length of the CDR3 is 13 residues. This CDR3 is CASSPGIINEQFF. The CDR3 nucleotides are TGTGCCAGCAGCCCCGGGATTATAAATGAGCAGTTCTTC.

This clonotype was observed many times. The CDR3 nucleotides are TGCAGTGCTATTCGGCGACAGGTACTGGGGAACACTGAAGCTTTCTTT. Translating it yields CSAIRRQVLGNTEAFF. V usage is TRBV20-1 and J usage is TRBJ1-1, with D possibly TRBD1 on 6 matching bases. Between the trimmed V and J ends, which lost 4 bases and 1 base, there was a span of 19 bases. CDR3 length equals 16 residues. CDR1 is DFQATT and CDR2 is SNEGSKA in the germline V gene (reference sequence).

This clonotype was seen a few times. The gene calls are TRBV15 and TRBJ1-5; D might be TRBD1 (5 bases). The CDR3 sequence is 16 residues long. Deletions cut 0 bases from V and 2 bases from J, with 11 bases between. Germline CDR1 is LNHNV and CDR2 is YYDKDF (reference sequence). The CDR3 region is CATSRDQRGGNQPQHF. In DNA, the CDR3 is TGTGCCACCAGCAGAGATCAAAGGGGAGGCAATCAGCCCCAGCATTTT.

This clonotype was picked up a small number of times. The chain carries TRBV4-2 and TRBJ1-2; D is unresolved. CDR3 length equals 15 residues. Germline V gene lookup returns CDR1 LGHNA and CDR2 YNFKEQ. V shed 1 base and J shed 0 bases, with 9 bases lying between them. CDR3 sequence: CASSQAGATNYGYTF. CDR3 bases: TGTGCCAGCAGCCAAGCGGGTGCGACTAACTATGGCTACACCTTC.

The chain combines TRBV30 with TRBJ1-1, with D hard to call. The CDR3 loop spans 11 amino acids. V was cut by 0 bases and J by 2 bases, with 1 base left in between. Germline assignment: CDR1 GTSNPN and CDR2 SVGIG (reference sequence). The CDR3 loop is CAWSVNTEAFF. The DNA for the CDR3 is TGTGCCTGGAGTGTAAACACTGAAGCTTTCTTT. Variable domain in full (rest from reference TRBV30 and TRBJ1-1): SQTIHQWPATLVQPVGSPLSLECTVEGTSNPNLYWYRQAAGRGLQLLFYSVGIGQISSEVPQNLSASRPQDRQFILSSKKLLLSDSGFYLCAWSVNTEAFFGQGTRLTVV.

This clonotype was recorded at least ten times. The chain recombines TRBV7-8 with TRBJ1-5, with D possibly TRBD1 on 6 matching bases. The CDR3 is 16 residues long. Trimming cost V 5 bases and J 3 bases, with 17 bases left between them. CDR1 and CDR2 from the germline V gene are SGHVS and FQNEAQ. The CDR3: CASSPSTGTYNQPQHF. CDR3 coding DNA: TGTGCCAGCAGCCCGTCCACAGGGACTTACAATCAGCCCCAGCATTTT.

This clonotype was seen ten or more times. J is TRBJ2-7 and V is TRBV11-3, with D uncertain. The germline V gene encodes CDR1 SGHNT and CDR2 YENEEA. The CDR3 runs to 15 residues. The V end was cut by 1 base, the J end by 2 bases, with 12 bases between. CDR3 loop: CASSLGKTPTYEQYF. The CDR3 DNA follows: TGTGCCAGCAGCTTAGGAAAGACGCCAACCTACGAGCAGTACTTC.